The clone carrying this TCR beta chain has only one observation. These data come from a study of blood T cell repertoires in COVID-19. Study context: Sites across the United States, Italy and Spain contributed samples from acute and convalescent COVID-19.

Original methodology: Nucleated cell number was recorded as an estimate derived from reference gene primer amplification. This table comes from immunoSEQ multiplex PCR, and its TCRdb copy is limited to in-frame clones, with some not included. Clone size and V and J calls were adopted from that table, with D and trimming inferred from the DNA. In the table there are 150,000 to 190,000 clones, 75% to 90% of which are singletons. CDR3 length: 18 amino acids. From germline, CDR1 is KGHDR and CDR2 SFDVKD. The germline V and J ends were trimmed by 0 bases and 0 bases, with 14 bases remaining between them. Sequencing was performed on peripheral blood. The V and J genes are TRBV24-1 and TRBJ2-1; D is perhaps TRBD1 (5 bases). The source of this sequence is a woman between 35 and 50 years old with acute or convalescent COVID-19. The CDR3 DNA sequence: TGTGCCACCAGTGATTTGAACACGGACACCAGCTCCTACAATGAGCAGTTCTTC. It encodes CATSDLNTDTSSYNEQFF.